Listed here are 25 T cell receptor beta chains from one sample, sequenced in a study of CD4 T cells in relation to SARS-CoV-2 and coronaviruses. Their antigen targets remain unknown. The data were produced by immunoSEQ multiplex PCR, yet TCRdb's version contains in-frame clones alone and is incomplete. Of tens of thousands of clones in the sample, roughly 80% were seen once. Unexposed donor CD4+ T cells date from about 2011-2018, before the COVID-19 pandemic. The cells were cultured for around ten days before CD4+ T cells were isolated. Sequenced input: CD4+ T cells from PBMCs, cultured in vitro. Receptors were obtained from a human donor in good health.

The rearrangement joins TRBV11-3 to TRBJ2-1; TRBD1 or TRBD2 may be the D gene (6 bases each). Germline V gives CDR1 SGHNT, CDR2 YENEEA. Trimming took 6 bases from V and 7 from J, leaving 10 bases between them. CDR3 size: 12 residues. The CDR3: CASSKGGNEQFF. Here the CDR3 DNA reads TGTGCCAGCAGTAAAGGGGGGAATGAGCAGTTCTTC.

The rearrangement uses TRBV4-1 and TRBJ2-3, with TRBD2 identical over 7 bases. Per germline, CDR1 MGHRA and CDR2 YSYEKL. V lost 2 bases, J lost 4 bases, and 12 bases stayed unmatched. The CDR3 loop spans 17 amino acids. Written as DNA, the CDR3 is TGCGCCAGCAGCCAACAAGTAGCGGCGGGAGCATCAGATACGCAGTATTTT. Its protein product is CASSQQVAAGASDTQYF.

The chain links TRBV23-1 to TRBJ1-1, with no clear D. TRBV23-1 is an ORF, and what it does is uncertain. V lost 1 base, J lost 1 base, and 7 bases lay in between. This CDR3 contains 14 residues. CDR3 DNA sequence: TGCGCCAGCAGTCAATTCTTCCAGAACACTGAAGCTTTCTTT. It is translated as CASSQFFQNTEAFF.

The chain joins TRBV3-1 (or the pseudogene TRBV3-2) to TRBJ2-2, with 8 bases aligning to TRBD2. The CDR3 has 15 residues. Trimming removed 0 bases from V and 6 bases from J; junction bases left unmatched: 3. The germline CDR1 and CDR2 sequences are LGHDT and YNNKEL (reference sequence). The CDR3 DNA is TGTGCCAGCAGCCAAGATCGCGGGAGGTCCGGGGAGCTGTTTTTT. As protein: CASSQDRGRSGELFF.

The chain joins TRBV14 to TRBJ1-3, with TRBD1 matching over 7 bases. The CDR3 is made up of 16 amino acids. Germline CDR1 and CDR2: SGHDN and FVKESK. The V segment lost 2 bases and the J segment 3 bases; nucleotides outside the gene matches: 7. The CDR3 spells CASSQYYRGDGNTIYF. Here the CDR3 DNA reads TGTGCCAGCAGCCAATACTACAGGGGCGATGGAAACACCATATATTTT.

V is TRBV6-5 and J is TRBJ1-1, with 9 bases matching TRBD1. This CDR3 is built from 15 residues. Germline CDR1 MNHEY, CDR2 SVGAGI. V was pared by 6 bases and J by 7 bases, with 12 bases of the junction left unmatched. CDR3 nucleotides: TGTGCCAGCAGCCCGGACGGGACAGGGAAAATTGAAGCTTTCTTT. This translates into CASSPDGTGKIEAFF.

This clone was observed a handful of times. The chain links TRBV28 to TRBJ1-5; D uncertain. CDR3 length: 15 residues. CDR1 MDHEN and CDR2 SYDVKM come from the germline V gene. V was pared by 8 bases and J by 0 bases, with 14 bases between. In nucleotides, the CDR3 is TGTGCCAGCCTCGGCAGGTCCTATAGCAATCAGCCCCAGCATTTT. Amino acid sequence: CASLGRSYSNQPQHF.

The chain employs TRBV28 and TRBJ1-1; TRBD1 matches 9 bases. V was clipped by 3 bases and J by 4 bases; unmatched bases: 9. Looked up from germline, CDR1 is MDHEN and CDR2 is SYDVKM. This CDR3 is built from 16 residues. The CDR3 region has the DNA TGTGCCAGCAGTTTTAGACAGGGGGGCCGGATCACTGAAGCTTTCTTT. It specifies CASSFRQGGRITEAFF.

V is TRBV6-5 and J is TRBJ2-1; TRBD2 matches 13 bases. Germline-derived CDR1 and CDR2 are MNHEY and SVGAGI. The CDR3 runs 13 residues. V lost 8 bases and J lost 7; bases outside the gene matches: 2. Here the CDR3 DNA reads TGTGCCAGCTCGGGACTAGCGGGAAATGAGCAGTTCTTC. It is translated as CASSGLAGNEQFF.

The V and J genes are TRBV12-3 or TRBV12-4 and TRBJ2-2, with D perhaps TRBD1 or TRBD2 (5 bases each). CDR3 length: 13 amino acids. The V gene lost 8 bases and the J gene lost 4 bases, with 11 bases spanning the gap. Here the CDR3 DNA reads TGTGCCAGCCGAGGGGTAACCACCGGGGAGCTGTTTTTT. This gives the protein CASRGVTTGELFF.

The CDR3 reads CAMRGATSTDTQYF. The CDR3 nucleotides read TGTGCCATGAGGGGGGCGACTAGCACAGATACGCAGTATTTT. V and J are TRBV10-3 and TRBJ2-3; D is perhaps TRBD1 or TRBD2 (6 bases each). The CDR3 extends over 14 amino acids. V lost 9 bases, J lost 0 bases, and 13 bases lay in between. From germline, CDR1 is ENHRY and CDR2 SYGVKD.

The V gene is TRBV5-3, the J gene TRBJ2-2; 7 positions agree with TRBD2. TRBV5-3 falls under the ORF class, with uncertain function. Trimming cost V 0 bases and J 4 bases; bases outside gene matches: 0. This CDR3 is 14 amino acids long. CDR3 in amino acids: CARSLAGGTGELFF. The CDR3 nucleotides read TGTGCCAGAAGCTTGGCGGGAGGCACCGGGGAGCTGTTTTTT.

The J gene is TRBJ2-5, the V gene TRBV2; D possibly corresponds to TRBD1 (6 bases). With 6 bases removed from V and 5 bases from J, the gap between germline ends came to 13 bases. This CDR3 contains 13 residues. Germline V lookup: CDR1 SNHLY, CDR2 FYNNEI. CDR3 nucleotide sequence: TGTGCCAGCAGGGGCTGGCAGGGGGAGACCCAGTACTTC. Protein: CASRGWQGETQYF.

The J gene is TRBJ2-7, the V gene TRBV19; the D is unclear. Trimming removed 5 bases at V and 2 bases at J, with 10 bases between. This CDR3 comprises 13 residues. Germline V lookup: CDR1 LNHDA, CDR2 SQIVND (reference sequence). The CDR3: CASSGQATYEQYF. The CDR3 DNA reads TGTGCCAGTAGTGGGCAGGCCACCTACGAGCAGTACTTC.

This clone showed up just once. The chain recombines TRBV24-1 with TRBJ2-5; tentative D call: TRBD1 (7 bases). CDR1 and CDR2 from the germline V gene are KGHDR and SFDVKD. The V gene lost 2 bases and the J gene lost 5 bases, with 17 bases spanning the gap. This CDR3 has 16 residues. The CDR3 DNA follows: TGTGCCACCAGTGATTGGGGGGACAGTCGGTGGGAGACCCAGTACTTC. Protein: CATSDWGDSRWETQYF.

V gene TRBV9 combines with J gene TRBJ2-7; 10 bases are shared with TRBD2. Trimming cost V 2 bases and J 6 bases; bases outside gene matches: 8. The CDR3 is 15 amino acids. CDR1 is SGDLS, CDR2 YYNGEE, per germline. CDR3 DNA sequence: TGTGCCAGCAGCGTCGGGCTAGCGGGAGATATCGAGCAGTACTTC. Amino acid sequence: CASSVGLAGDIEQYF.

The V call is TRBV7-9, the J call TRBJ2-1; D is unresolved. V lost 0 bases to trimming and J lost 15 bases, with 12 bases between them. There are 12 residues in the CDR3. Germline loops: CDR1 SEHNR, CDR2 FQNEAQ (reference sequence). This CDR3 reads CASSLADPNRFF. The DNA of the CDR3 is TGTGCCAGCAGCTTAGCTGACCCAAACCGGTTCTTC.

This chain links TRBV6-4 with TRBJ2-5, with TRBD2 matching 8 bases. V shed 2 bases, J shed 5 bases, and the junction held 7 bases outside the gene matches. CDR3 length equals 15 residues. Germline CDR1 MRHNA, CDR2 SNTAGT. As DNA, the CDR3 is TGTGCCAGCAGTGACGTGGCGGGAGGACCTGAGACCCAGTACTTC. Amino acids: CASSDVAGGPETQYF.

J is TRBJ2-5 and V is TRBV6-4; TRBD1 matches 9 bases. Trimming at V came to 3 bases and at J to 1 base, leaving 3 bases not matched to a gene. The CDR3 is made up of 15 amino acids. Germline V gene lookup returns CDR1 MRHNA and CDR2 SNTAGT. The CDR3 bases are TGTGCCAGCAGTGAAGGACAGGGGACCCAAGAGACCCAGTACTTC. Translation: CASSEGQGTQETQYF.

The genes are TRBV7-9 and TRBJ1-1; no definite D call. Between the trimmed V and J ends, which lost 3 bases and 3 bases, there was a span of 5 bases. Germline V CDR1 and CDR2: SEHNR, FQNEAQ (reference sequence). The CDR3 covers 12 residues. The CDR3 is CASSFDDTEAFF. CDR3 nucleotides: TGTGCCAGCAGCTTTGACGACACTGAAGCTTTCTTT.

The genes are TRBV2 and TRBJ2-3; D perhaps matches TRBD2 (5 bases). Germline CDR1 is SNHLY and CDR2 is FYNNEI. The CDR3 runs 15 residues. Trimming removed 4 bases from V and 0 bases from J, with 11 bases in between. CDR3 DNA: TGTGCCAGCAGTGTAAGGCGGACTAGCACAGATACGCAGTATTTT. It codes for CASSVRRTSTDTQYF.

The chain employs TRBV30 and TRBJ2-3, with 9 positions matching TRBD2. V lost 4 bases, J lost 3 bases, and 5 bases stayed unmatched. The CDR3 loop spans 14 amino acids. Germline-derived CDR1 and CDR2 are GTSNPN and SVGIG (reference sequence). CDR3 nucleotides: TGTGCCTGGAATGCGGGAGGGTCGACAGATACGCAGTATTTT. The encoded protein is CAWNAGGSTDTQYF.

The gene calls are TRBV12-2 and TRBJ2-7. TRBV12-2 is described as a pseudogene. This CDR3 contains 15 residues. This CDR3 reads CASRSDPSWVSEQYF. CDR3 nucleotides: TGTGCAAGTCGCTCTGACCCATCCTGGGTTTCCGAGCAGTACTTC.

The CDR3 loop reads CASSVSQGGTGELFF. CDR3 bases: TGCGCCAGCAGTGTTTCACAGGGAGGCACCGGGGAGCTGTTTTTT. The rearrangement uses TRBV10-2 and TRBJ2-2, with D perhaps TRBD1 or TRBD2 (6 bases each). The germline V gene has CDR1 WSHSY and CDR2 SAAADI. The CDR3 is 15 residues long. V gave up 4 bases and J gave up 4 bases, with 13 bases separating them.

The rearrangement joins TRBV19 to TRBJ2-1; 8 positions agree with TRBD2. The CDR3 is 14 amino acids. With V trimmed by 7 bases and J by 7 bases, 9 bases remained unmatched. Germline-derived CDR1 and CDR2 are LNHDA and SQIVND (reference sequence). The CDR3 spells CASTATLAVNEQFF. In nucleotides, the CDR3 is TGTGCCAGTACCGCAACACTAGCGGTAAATGAGCAGTTCTTC.